This T cell receptor (beta chain) was sequenced for a study of tumor-infiltrating lymphocytes in primary liver carcinoma. Priming with a constant-region primer yielded TCR beta cDNA from about 450 ng total RNA. Employing slightly modified ARM-PCR, three nested multiplex PCR rounds were run, and these gave rise to the TCR beta libraries. A C-beta reverse primer was combined with TRBV1-TRBV30 forward primers in the first two PCR rounds, and each round had approximately 9 cycles. Via MiXCR, TCRdb re-called the multiplex PCR reads, giving one row per CDR3 protein. The data show more than 90,000 distinct CDR3 sequences, approximately 70% seen once. Concerning this clonotype: The target antigen is unknown.

RNA and DNA were co-extracted from about 20-30 mg of unsorted bulk tissue. Surgeons treated the primary liver carcinoma of the patients by surgical resection. Findings of the study overall: Lesser overlap characterized tumor-adjacent and tumor-blood pairs relative to tumor region pairs. Against blood, tumors held a significantly higher top-250-clone fraction (p = 0.039).

Germline CDR1 and CDR2: LNHDA and SQIVND (reference sequence). The CDR3 totals 14 residues. V was shortened by 3 bases and J by 2 bases, with 9 bases between the two germline ends. The J gene is TRBJ2-3, the V gene TRBV19; the D gene is possibly TRBD2 (6 bases). The TCR originated in a woman in her sixties with primary liver carcinoma and hepatitis B virus infection. Sequencing was performed on liver tumor tissue from sampling region 2. Subset reported: tumor region T2, inferior pole. CDR3 protein: CASSIGGFTDTQYF. CDR3 in DNA: TGTGCCAGTAGTATCGGGGGATTCACAGATACGCAGTATTTT.